The entry that follows covers one T cell receptor beta chain sequence. Its target is not known. Trimming removed 3 bases at V and 0 bases at J, with 11 bases between. Per germline, CDR1 KGHSH and CDR2 LQKENI. The CDR3 is made up of 15 amino acids. The sample originates from a study of T cell responses to AZD1222 COVID-19 vaccine. Notes on the study in general: Dominant CD4 TCR responses targeted spike regions 160-218 and 743-854. Females made up more of the donors, who were largely white British, and clonal diversity may have come out too low. Scientists sampled the repertoires only once the peak T cell response had passed. In the spike-specific TCR repertoire, nearly half reportedly target unmutated variant regions.

Clones were read by immunoSEQ multiplex PCR, and TCRdb kept only the in-frame ones, dropping some. This table holds approximately 60,000 clones, 75% to 85% found once. The origin of this receptor is an adult in good health. The rearrangement uses TRBV18 and TRBJ1-1; D not certain. The sequencing here drew on peripheral blood, taken on day 0 of AZD1222 vaccination. CDR3 bases: TGTGCCAGCTCACCCCCGATAAGCTTGAACACTGAAGCTTTCTTT. Translating gives CASSPPISLNTEAFF.